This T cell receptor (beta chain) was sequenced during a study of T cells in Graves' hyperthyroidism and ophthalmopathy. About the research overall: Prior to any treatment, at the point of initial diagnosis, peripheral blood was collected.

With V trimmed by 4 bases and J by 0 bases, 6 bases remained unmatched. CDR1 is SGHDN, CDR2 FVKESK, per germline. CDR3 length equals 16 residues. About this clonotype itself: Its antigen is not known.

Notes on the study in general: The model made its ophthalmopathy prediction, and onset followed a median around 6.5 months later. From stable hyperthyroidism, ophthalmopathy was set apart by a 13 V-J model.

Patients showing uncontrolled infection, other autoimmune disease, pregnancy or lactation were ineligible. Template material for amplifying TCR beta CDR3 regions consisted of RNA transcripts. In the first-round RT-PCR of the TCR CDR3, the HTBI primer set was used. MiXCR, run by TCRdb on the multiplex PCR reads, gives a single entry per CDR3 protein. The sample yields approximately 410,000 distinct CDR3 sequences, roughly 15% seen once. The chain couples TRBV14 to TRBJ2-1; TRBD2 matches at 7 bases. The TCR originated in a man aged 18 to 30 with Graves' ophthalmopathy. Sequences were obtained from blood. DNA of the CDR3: TGTGCCAGCAGCCCCGGGACTACCATCTCCTACAATGAGCAGTTCTTC. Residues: CASSPGTTISYNEQFF.